This passage covers 12 T cell receptor beta chains from one sample sequenced in a study of blood T cells in healthy people across ages. Together with a sample-barcoded 5' primer, a J-beta primer mix was included in a second PCR lasting 7 to 11 cycles. TCRdb called the 5' RACE reads again in MiXCR, with one record for every CDR3 protein. Of some 890,000 distinct CDR3 sequences detected, 25% to 30% appear once; the ten largest clones hold more than 8.5%. The sample was also linked to a second study, of T cells of mothers and their children.

Sequencing used blood. The receptors originated from a middle-aged woman in good health.

A few counts support this clonotype. The chain recombines TRBV6-5 with TRBJ1-1; D is ambiguous. Germline CDR1 is MNHEY and CDR2 is SVGAGI. The CDR3 contains 11 residues. The V end lost 4 bases, the J end lost 7 bases, and 7 bases lay between the germline ends. The CDR3 DNA is TGTGCCAGCAGTTCCCCCCGTGAAGCTTTCTTT. Translated: CASSSPREAFF.

V usage is TRBV18 and J usage is TRBJ2-1, with 12 bases aligning to TRBD1. CDR1 and CDR2 (germline): KGHSH, LQKENI. Trimming took 0 bases from V and 9 from J; bases not matched to a gene: 6. This CDR3 is built from 16 residues. The CDR3, as DNA: TGTGCCAGCTCACCACCGTCGGGACAGGGGGCGGGTGAGCAGTTCTTC. This encodes CASSPPSGQGAGEQFF. Variable domain in full (rest from reference TRBV18 and TRBJ2-1): NAGVMQNPRHLVRRRGQEARLRCSPMKGHSHVYWYRQLPEEGLKFMVYLQKENIIDESGMPKERFSAEFPKEGPSILRIQQVVRGDSAAYFCASSPPSGQGAGEQFFGPGTRLTVL.

This clonotype was picked up many times. This rearrangement joins TRBV27 to TRBJ2-1, with unresolved D. V was pared by 2 bases and J by 9 bases, with 14 bases between. Germline V gene sequence: CDR1 MNHEY, CDR2 SMNVEV (reference sequence). The CDR3 is 14 residues long. CDR3 loop: CASSLNPRRAEQFF. CDR3 nucleotide sequence: TGTGCCAGCAGTTTAAATCCCAGACGGGCTGAGCAGTTCTTC.

Only one count was recorded for this clonotype. This chain joins TRBV12-3 or TRBV12-4 and TRBJ2-1; 9 bases line up with TRBD1. The CDR3 is made up of 15 amino acids. The J segment lost 9 bases and the V segment lost 6 bases, leaving 12 bases of the junction unmatched. The CDR3 DNA reads TGTGCCAGCAGCTATGCAGACAGGGGGTTCGGTGAGCAGTTCTTC. Encoded protein: CASSYADRGFGEQFF.

Concerning this clonotype itself: A junction boundary mismatches the germline segment, possibly from a read error. The chain has TRBV5-1 and TRBJ2-1, with D unclear. The germline V gene encodes CDR1 SGHRS and CDR2 YFSETQ. CDR3 length equals 14 residues. The CDR3: CAGSSRSDNNEQFF. Written as DNA, the CDR3 is TGCGCCGGCAGCTCGCGTTCGGATAACAATGAGCAGTTCTTC. Supplemented by reference TRBV5-1 and TRBJ2-1, the full variable domain reads KAGVTQTPRYLIKTRGQQVTLSCSPISGHRSVSWYQQTPGQGLQFLFEYFSETQRNKGNFPGRFSGRQFSNSRSEMNVSTLELGDSALYLCAGSSRSDNNEQFFGPGTRLTVL.

This clonotype has more than one count but fewer than ten. This clone may be a read error of a much larger clone one base away. The chain uses TRBV5-1 and TRBJ2-7; D is uncertain. CDR3 length: 11 residues. Germline assignment: CDR1 SGHRS and CDR2 YFSETQ. V was pared by 4 bases and J by 7 bases, with 9 bases between. CDR3 loop: CASSGTVEQYF. CDR3 bases: TGCGCCAGCAGCGGAACTGTTGAGCAGTACTTC. Supplemented by reference TRBV5-1 and TRBJ2-7, the full variable domain reads KAGVTQTPRYLIKTRGQQVTLSCSPISGHRSVSWYQQTPGQGLQFLFEYFSETQRNKGNFPGRFSGRQFSNSRSEMNVSTLELGDSALYLCASSGTVEQYFGPGTRLTVT.

This chain uses TRBV12-3 or TRBV12-4 with TRBJ1-5; D is ambiguous. The V and J ends lost 6 bases and 2 bases respectively, with 11 bases between them. The CDR3 consists of 14 residues. The CDR3 region is CASSPMWGNQPQHF. The CDR3 bases are TGTGCCAGCAGCCCAATGTGGGGCAATCAGCCCCAGCATTTT.

In its sample, this clonotype was seen a few times. The gene calls are TRBV27 and TRBJ2-5; 7 bases fit TRBD2. Germline lookup yields CDR1 MNHEY and CDR2 SMNVEV (reference sequence). This CDR3 is 13 amino acids long. Trimming at V came to 7 bases and at J to 7 bases, leaving 9 bases not matched to a gene. The CDR3 sequence is CASTDFPGGTQYF. The CDR3 coding sequence is TGTGCCAGCACCGATTTTCCGGGGGGGACCCAGTACTTC.

Here the CDR3 reads CASTSSQGDTEAFF. CDR3 DNA: TGTGCCAGCACCAGCTCCCAGGGAGACACTGAAGCTTTCTTT. The chain employs TRBV7-9 and TRBJ1-1; perhaps TRBD1 as D (5 bases). CDR3 length: 14 amino acids. From germline, CDR1 is SEHNR and CDR2 FQNEAQ (reference sequence). Trimming removed 7 bases at V and 3 bases at J, with 15 bases between.

The chain carries TRBV9 and TRBJ1-6; D unclear. CDR1 and CDR2 from the germline V gene are SGDLS and YYNGEE. V lost 5 bases and J 5 bases, leaving 11 bases between the germline ends. The CDR3 is made up of 14 amino acids. The CDR3 spells CASSLRRNNSPLHF. The CDR3 DNA follows: TGTGCCAGCAGTCTAAGACGTAATAATTCACCCCTCCACTTT.

The gene calls are TRBV5-5 and TRBJ2-3, with TRBD1 identical over 7 bases. Germline V gene lookup returns CDR1 SGHKS and CDR2 YYEKEE (reference sequence). V trimming: 3 bases; J trimming: 2 bases; junction bases outside the gene matches: 12. The length of the CDR3 is 17 residues. The DNA of the CDR3 is TGTGCCAGCAGCTCGCCTGGGGGACAGCAATTCACAGATACGCAGTATTTT. Protein product: CASSSPGGQQFTDTQYF.

The V call is TRBV20-1, the J call TRBJ1-4, with TRBD1 as a possible D gene (6 bases). Germline V gene lookup returns CDR1 DFQATT and CDR2 SNEGSKA (reference sequence). The CDR3 runs 14 residues. The V end was cut by 2 bases, the J end by 5 bases, with 12 bases between. CDR3 protein: CSARTPQGNEKLFF. The CDR3 DNA sequence: TGCAGTGCTAGAACCCCTCAGGGGAATGAAAAACTGTTTTTT.